The rows below give T cell receptor beta chains drawn from one sample of a study of T cell responses to AZD1222 COVID-19 vaccine. Data came from immunoSEQ multiplex PCR; TCRdb stores just in-frame clones and leaves some out. The sample carries 100,000 to 120,000 clones, approximately 90% recorded once. The sample in question was peripheral blood, obtained on day 0 of AZD1222 vaccination. The receptor source for this set is an adult in good health. Both conserved end residues are part of each CDR3. Each record gives: J gene, V gene, D gene, clone size, CDR3 protein, CDR3 DNA. The D gene is left open where the match is weak. Where a row states a size, it is once, few, many or the class of an expanded clone; other rows omit it.

TRBJ1-4 | TRBV2 | - | - | CASSRSGGSTNEKLFF | TGTGCCAGCAGTAGGAGCGGAGGATCAACTAATGAAAAACTGTTTTTT
TRBJ2-1 | TRBV11-2 | TRBD2 | - | CASSFSPSGAYNEQFF | TGTGCCAGCAGCTTCTCCCCTAGCGGCGCCTACAATGAGCAGTTCTTC
TRBJ2-7 | TRBV16 | TRBD2 | once | CASSRAGGGSYEQYF | TGTGCCAGCAGCCGAGCGGGAGGAGGCTCCTACGAGCAGTACTTC
TRBJ2-7 | TRBV10-3 | - | - | CATALGGSIYEQYF | TGTGCCACCGCGCTGGGGGGCAGTATCTACGAGCAGTACTTC
TRBJ2-7 | TRBV29-1 | TRBD2 | - | CSVMTSGVYEQYF | TGCAGCGTTATGACTAGCGGAGTGTACGAGCAGTACTTC
TRBJ1-1 | TRBV28 | - | - | CASIKGSNTEAFF | TGTGCCAGCATAAAGGGGTCGAACACTGAAGCTTTCTTT
TRBJ2-1 | TRBV19 | TRBD1 | - | CASSMGGTGAYNEQFF | TGTGCCAGTAGTATGGGTGGGACAGGGGCTTACAATGAGCAGTTCTTC
TRBJ1-2 | TRBV6-4 | TRBD1 | - | CASRRAGGGGYTF | TGTGCCAGCAGGAGGGCAGGGGGCGGTGGCTACACCTTC
TRBJ1-3 | TRBV19 | - | - | CASTYGGSGNTIYF | TGTGCCAGTACCTATGGGGGCTCTGGAAACACCATATATTTT
TRBJ2-1 | TRBV19 | TRBD1 | few | CASSDRASYNEQFF | TGTGCCAGCTCCGACAGGGCCTCCTACAATGAGCAGTTCTTC
TRBJ2-5 | TRBV19 | TRBD2 | once | CASGRTSGNGETQYF | TGTGCCAGTGGGAGGACTAGCGGGAATGGCGAGACCCAGTACTTC
TRBJ1-1 | TRBV6-2/TRBV6-3 | - | - | CASSWGTVSTEAFF | TGTGCCAGCAGTTGGGGGACGGTGAGCACTGAAGCTTTCTTT
TRBJ1-5 | TRBV2 | - | - | CASSEYRDQPQHF | TGTGCCAGCAGTGAATACAGGGATCAGCCCCAGCATTTT
TRBJ1-5 | TRBV7-2 | - | - | CASSLPNQPQHF | TGTGCCAGCAGCCTCCCTAACCAGCCCCAGCATTTT
TRBJ2-7 | TRBV5-1 | - | - | CASSLVGISYEQYF | TGCGCCAGCAGCTTGGTGGGGATCTCCTACGAGCAGTACTTC
TRBJ2-7 | TRBV18 | TRBD1 | once | CASSPRPGQTYEQYF | TGTGCCAGCTCACCCAGGCCGGGACAGACCTACGAGCAGTACTTC
TRBJ1-1 | TRBV30 | - | few | CAWGSPAFF | TGTGCCTGGGGAAGCCCCGCTTTCTTT
TRBJ2-3 | TRBV7-2 | - | few | CASSLESYTQYF | TGTGCCAGCAGCTTAGAAAGTTATACGCAGTATTTT
TRBJ2-1 | TRBV28 | TRBD2 | - | CASSPSGRSDNEQFF | TGTGCCAGCAGTCCCAGCGGGAGAAGCGACAATGAGCAGTTCTTC
TRBJ2-3 | TRBV4-2 | - | - | CASSPRAETDTQYF | TGTGCCAGCAGCCCCCGAGCGGAGACAGATACGCAGTATTTT
TRBJ2-2 | TRBV19 | TRBD2 | - | CASSRGLAGDFANTGELFF | TGTGCCAGTAGTAGGGGACTAGCGGGGGATTTCGCGAACACCGGGGAGCTGTTTTTT
TRBJ1-1 | TRBV11-2 | TRBD1 | - | CASSLERNRGWSTEAFF | TGTGCCAGCAGCTTAGAAAGGAACAGGGGATGGTCCACTGAAGCTTTCTTT
TRBJ2-1 | TRBV28 | TRBD1 | - | CASSLPGQGRFNNEQFF | TGTGCCAGCAGTTTACCGGGACAGGGGAGGTTTAACAATGAGCAGTTCTTC
TRBJ1-5 | TRBV2 | - | - | CASTRLNSNQPQHF | TGTGCCAGCACCCGACTTAATAGCAATCAGCCCCAGCATTTT
TRBJ2-2 | TRBV4-1 | TRBD1 | few | CASSHAGGRTGELFF | TGCGCCAGCAGCCATGCAGGGGGAAGGACCGGGGAGCTGTTTTTT
TRBJ2-2 | TRBV25-1 | TRBD2 | - | CASSVLAGAGELFF | TGTGCCAGCAGTGTCCTAGCGGGAGCCGGGGAGCTGTTTTTT
TRBJ2-7 | TRBV12-3/TRBV12-4 | TRBD2 | - | CASSLAGDYEQYF | TGTGCCAGCAGCCTGGCGGGGGACTACGAGCAGTACTTC
TRBJ2-7 | TRBV19 | TRBD2 | few | CASSYTLADYEQYF | TGTGCCAGTAGCTATACTCTAGCGGACTACGAGCAGTACTTC
TRBJ1-5 | TRBV19 | - | - | CASSGNSNQPQHF | TGTGCCAGTAGCGGTAATAGCAATCAGCCCCAGCATTTT
TRBJ2-7 | TRBV28 | TRBD2 | - | CASSFFTSGYEQYF | TGTGCCAGCAGTTTCTTTACTAGCGGCTACGAGCAGTACTTC
TRBJ2-7 | TRBV5-1 | TRBD2 | once | CASSAGLGGTYEQYF | TGCGCCAGCAGCGCGGGACTAGGGGGAACCTACGAGCAGTACTTC
TRBJ2-7 | TRBV3-1/TRBV3-2 | - | - | CASSQDLGYEQYF | TGTGCCAGCAGCCAAGATCTGGGCTACGAGCAGTACTTC
TRBJ1-2 | TRBV27 | - | - | CASSLSSQLYGYTF | TGTGCCAGCAGTTTATCGTCCCAGCTCTATGGCTACACCTTC
TRBJ2-1 | TRBV6-5 | - | - | CASSSFDRGEQFF | TGTGCCAGCAGTTCCTTCGATCGGGGTGAGCAGTTCTTC
TRBJ1-1 | TRBV29-1 | TRBD1 | - | CSARQGGTEAFF | TGCAGCGCGCGACAGGGCGGTACTGAAGCTTTCTTT
TRBJ2-1 | TRBV18 | TRBD2 | - | CASSPPERASGISQQFF | TGTGCCAGCTCACCCCCTGAGCGGGCTAGCGGGATCTCCCAGCAGTTCTTC
TRBJ1-1 | TRBV18 | - | - | CASSQNRQDTEAFF | TGTGCCAGCTCACAAAACAGGCAAGACACTGAAGCTTTCTTT
TRBJ2-1 | TRBV3-1/TRBV3-2 | TRBD1 | - | CASSRGRGFVF | TGTGCCAGCAGCCGGGGCAGGGGGTTTGTCTTC
TRBJ2-7 | TRBV15 | TRBD2 | - | CATSRDTSGSYEQYF | TGTGCCACCAGCAGAGATACTAGCGGGAGCTACGAGCAGTACTTC
TRBJ2-7 | TRBV2 | TRBD2 | - | CASSENAGLGGKSSYEQYF | TGTGCCAGCAGTGAAAACGCGGGACTAGGGGGTAAGAGCTCCTACGAGCAGTACTTC
TRBJ2-2 | TRBV18 | TRBD1 | - | CASSPGQGDTGELFF | TGTGCCAGCTCACCGGGACAGGGGGACACCGGGGAGCTGTTTTTT
TRBJ2-4 | TRBV10-1 | TRBD1 | - | CASRTGDREAKNIQYF | TGCGCCAGCAGGACGGGTGACAGGGAAGCCAAAAACATTCAGTACTTC
TRBJ2-5 | TRBV5-6 | TRBD1 | - | CASSSWTGGEETQYF | TGTGCCAGCAGCTCCTGGACAGGGGGAGAAGAGACCCAGTACTTC
TRBJ2-7 | TRBV5-4 | TRBD2 | - | CASSPRLAGDLGEQYF | TGTGCCAGCAGCCCTAGACTAGCGGGGGATTTAGGTGAGCAGTACTTC
TRBJ2-7 | TRBV3-1/TRBV3-2 | - | - | CASSQVGGVTYEQYF | TGTGCCAGCAGCCAAGTTGGAGGAGTGACCTACGAGCAGTACTTC